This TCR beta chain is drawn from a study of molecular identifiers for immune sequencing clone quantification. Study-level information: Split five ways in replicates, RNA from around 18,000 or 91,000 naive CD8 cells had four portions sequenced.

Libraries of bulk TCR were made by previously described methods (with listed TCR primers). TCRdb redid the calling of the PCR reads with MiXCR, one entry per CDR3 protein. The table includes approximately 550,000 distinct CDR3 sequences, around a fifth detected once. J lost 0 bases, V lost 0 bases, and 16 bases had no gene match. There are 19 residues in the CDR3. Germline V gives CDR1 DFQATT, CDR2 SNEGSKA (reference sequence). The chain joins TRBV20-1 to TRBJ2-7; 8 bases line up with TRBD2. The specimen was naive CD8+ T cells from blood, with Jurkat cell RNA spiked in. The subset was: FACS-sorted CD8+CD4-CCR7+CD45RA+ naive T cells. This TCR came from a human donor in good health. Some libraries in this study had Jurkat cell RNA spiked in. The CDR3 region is CSARELPEGAGVNSYEQYF. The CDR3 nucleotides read TGCAGTGCTAGAGAACTACCCGAGGGAGCGGGAGTGAACTCCTACGAGCAGTACTTC.